A selection of T cell receptor beta chains follows, all from one sample in a study of shared clonotypes between healthy human individuals. Data came from immunoSEQ multiplex PCR; TCRdb stores just in-frame clones and leaves some out. In the table there are some 2,500,000 clones, 80% to 95% of which are singletons. The specimen sequenced was naive CD4+ T cells from PBMCs. The receptors shown here come from a man between 18 and 29 years old in good health. Some clones in this sample may be carry-over from other donors' samples. Both conserved end residues are part of each CDR3. D genes are given only for firm matches. Where a row states a size, it is once, few, many or the class of an expanded clone; other rows omit it.

j_gene: TRBJ2-1; d_gene: .; abundance: .; v_gene: TRBV7-6; CDR3nt: TGTGCCAGCAGCTTACTAGCGCCCACGGGCTCCTACAATGAGCAGTTCTTC; CDR3aa: CASSLLAPTGSYNEQFF
j_gene: TRBJ2-6; d_gene: .; abundance: .; v_gene: TRBV6-5; CDR3nt: TGTGCCAGCAGGGGCAGTGGGTCGGCCAACGTCCTGACTTTC; CDR3aa: CASRGSGSANVLTF
j_gene: TRBJ1-6; d_gene: .; abundance: .; v_gene: TRBV4-2; CDR3nt: TGTGCCAGCAGCCAAGACCGGGGCTCACCCCTCCACTTT; CDR3aa: CASSQDRGSPLHF
j_gene: TRBJ2-3; d_gene: TRBD1; abundance: .; v_gene: TRBV7-7; CDR3nt: TGTGCCAGCAGCTTAGCTCCCCTGGGACAGGGGTGGTCAGATACGCAGTATTTT; CDR3aa: CASSLAPLGQGWSDTQYF
j_gene: TRBJ1-1; d_gene: .; abundance: .; v_gene: TRBV20-1; CDR3nt: TGCAGTGCTAGGGTCTACACTGAAGCTTTCTTT; CDR3aa: CSARVYTEAFF
j_gene: TRBJ1-2; d_gene: .; abundance: .; v_gene: TRBV6-1; CDR3nt: TGTGCCAGCAGTGAATACGCGACGCGATATGGCTACACCTTC; CDR3aa: CASSEYATRYGYTF
j_gene: TRBJ1-3; d_gene: .; abundance: once; v_gene: TRBV28; CDR3nt: TGTGCCAGCAGTCGGCCCATCTCTGGAAACACCATATATTTT; CDR3aa: CASSRPISGNTIYF
j_gene: TRBJ1-3; d_gene: .; abundance: .; v_gene: TRBV28; CDR3nt: TGTGCCAGCACCACTTTTGGAAACACCATATATTTT; CDR3aa: CASTTFGNTIYF
j_gene: TRBJ2-5; d_gene: .; abundance: .; v_gene: TRBV7-3; CDR3nt: TGTGCCAGCAGCTTAATGCCCGGGAGTGGGTGGGAGACCCAGTACTTC; CDR3aa: CASSLMPGSGWETQYF
j_gene: TRBJ1-5; d_gene: TRBD1; abundance: .; v_gene: TRBV28; CDR3nt: TGTGCCGCGGACAGGGAAAGACGGCAGCCCCAGCATTTT; CDR3aa: CAADRERRQPQHF
j_gene: TRBJ2-1; d_gene: .; abundance: .; v_gene: TRBV4-1; CDR3nt: TGCGCCAGCAGCCAACCATTCTCCTACAATGAGCAGTTCTTC; CDR3aa: CASSQPFSYNEQFF
j_gene: TRBJ2-3; d_gene: .; abundance: .; v_gene: TRBV7-2; CDR3nt: TGTGCCAGCAGCTTAGGTGGGGCGCTGGCAGATACGCAGTATTTT; CDR3aa: CASSLGGALADTQYF
j_gene: TRBJ2-3; d_gene: TRBD2; abundance: .; v_gene: TRBV5-1; CDR3nt: TGCGCCAGCAATACACTAGCGGGAGGCCGCTCAGGTACGCAGTATTTT; CDR3aa: CASNTLAGGRSGTQYF
j_gene: TRBJ2-2; d_gene: .; abundance: .; v_gene: TRBV5-1; CDR3nt: TGCGCCAGCAGCTGGGGACTCCCCGGGGAGCTGTTTTTT; CDR3aa: CASSWGLPGELFF
j_gene: TRBJ2-7; d_gene: .; abundance: .; v_gene: TRBV11-2; CDR3nt: TGTGCCAGCAGCTTAAATTCTTACGAGCAGTACTTC; CDR3aa: CASSLNSYEQYF
j_gene: TRBJ1-5; d_gene: .; abundance: .; v_gene: TRBV5-6; CDR3nt: TGTGCCAGCAGCTCGAGGAGGGGTTACAATCAGCCCCAGCATTTT; CDR3aa: CASSSRRGYNQPQHF
j_gene: TRBJ2-3; d_gene: TRBD2; abundance: once; v_gene: TRBV11-2; CDR3nt: TGTGCCAGCAGCCCGTGGCGGGAGAGAGATACGCAGTATTTT; CDR3aa: CASSPWRERDTQYF
j_gene: TRBJ2-1; d_gene: .; abundance: .; v_gene: TRBV5-1; CDR3nt: TGCGCCAGCAGCTTGGAGTCTGGCGAGCAGTTCTTC; CDR3aa: CASSLESGEQFF
j_gene: TRBJ2-3; d_gene: .; abundance: .; v_gene: TRBV4-3; CDR3nt: TGCGCCAGCAGCCAGGCAGAAGAAGATACGCAGTATTTT; CDR3aa: CASSQAEEDTQYF
j_gene: TRBJ1-5; d_gene: .; abundance: once; v_gene: TRBV7-2; CDR3nt: TGTGCCAGCAGCTTAGTCGGAGGGAAGGCCAATCAGCCCCAGCATTTT; CDR3aa: CASSLVGGKANQPQHF
j_gene: TRBJ1-6; d_gene: .; abundance: .; v_gene: TRBV7-2; CDR3nt: TGTGCCACTAGGGGGGGGCTAAGCTCCTATAATTCACCCCTCCACTTT; CDR3aa: CATRGGLSSYNSPLHF
j_gene: TRBJ1-2; d_gene: .; abundance: .; v_gene: TRBV4-1; CDR3nt: TGCGCCAGCAGCCGAATTGATTTAGGGTTCCCTTCGGACGGCTACACCTTC; CDR3aa: CASSRIDLGFPSDGYTF
j_gene: TRBJ2-7; d_gene: .; abundance: .; v_gene: TRBV7-2; CDR3nt: TGTGCCAGCAGCTTAGTTCCGGGGTTAGGCGAGCAGTACTTC; CDR3aa: CASSLVPGLGEQYF
j_gene: TRBJ2-1; d_gene: TRBD2; abundance: .; v_gene: TRBV14; CDR3nt: TGTGCCAGCAGCCAGGAAAGCGGGAGGGCCCGCAATGAGCAGTTCTTC; CDR3aa: CASSQESGRARNEQFF